One and the same sample provided the 5 T cell receptor beta chains below, sequenced in a study of cytomegalovirus exposure and HLA in healthy donors. This PCR relied on a set of 60 Vbeta primers and 13 Jbeta primers. Sequencing used immunoSEQ multiplex PCR; TCRdb keeps in-frame clones, though not all of them. The profile covers 40,000 to 55,000 clones, with 80% appearing a single time and 8.1% taken by the ten largest. The sample taken for sequencing was PBMCs. These receptors were collected from a young man in good health and CMV-seropositive.

There are a few counts of this clone. The V call is TRBV7-6, the J call TRBJ1-5, with a possible D match to TRBD1 (5 bases). The germline gives CDR1 SGHVS, CDR2 FNYEAQ. The length of the CDR3 is 11 residues. Trimming removed 8 bases from V and 9 bases from J, with 11 bases in between. CDR3 sequence reads: CASGGDGPQHF. For the CDR3, the DNA is TGTGCCAGCGGGGGGGACGGGCCCCAGCATTTT.

This rearrangement joins TRBV25-1 to TRBJ2-2; D is undetermined. The germline gives CDR1 MGHDK, CDR2 SYGVNS. The CDR3 runs 12 residues. Deletions cut 4 bases from V and 6 bases from J, with 6 bases between. The CDR3 is CASSVSPGELFF. The CDR3, as DNA: TGTGCCAGCAGTGTGAGTCCCGGGGAGCTGTTTTTT.

This chain joins TRBV28 and TRBJ1-2; 8 bases are shared with TRBD1. The germline V gene encodes CDR1 MDHEN and CDR2 SYDVKM. Trimming took 6 bases from V and 4 from J; bases not matched to a gene: 10. This CDR3 region has 15 residues. The CDR3 here is CASSRRDRSVYGYTF. The DNA of the CDR3 is TGTGCCAGCAGCCGCCGGGACAGGAGTGTCTATGGCTACACCTTC.

This clone occurred once. This chain uses TRBV2 with TRBJ1-2; 7 bases match TRBD1. The CDR3 loop spans 14 amino acids. Germline CDR1 is SNHLY and CDR2 is FYNNEI. The V segment lost 3 bases and the J segment 3 bases; nucleotides outside the gene matches: 4. CDR3 loop: CASSDYRGYYGYTF. The CDR3 DNA follows: TGTGCCAGCAGTGATTACAGGGGTTACTATGGCTACACCTTC.

V and J are TRBV7-9 and TRBJ1-1; the match to TRBD1 covers 7 bases. CDR1 is SEHNR and CDR2 is FQNEAQ in the germline V gene (reference sequence). This CDR3 has 13 residues. Trimming removed 5 bases from V and 7 bases from J; junction bases left unmatched: 7. The CDR3 loop is CASSPPGGGEAFF. For the CDR3, the DNA is TGTGCCAGCAGCCCCCCAGGGGGAGGTGAAGCTTTCTTT.